This T cell receptor beta chain is drawn from a study of identical twins. General study findings and limits: There was an excess of low generation probability in the out-of-frame alpha sequences that twins shared. Memory repertoires lacked the insertion deficit that abundant cord blood beta clonotypes showed.

This clonotype was observed a few times. As yet, its antigen is unknown. Healthy Caucasians, and only they, were the donors. TCRdb ran MiXCR on the 5' RACE reads and lists one entry per CDR3 protein. This table has around 480,000 distinct CDR3 sequences, around an eighth appearing once. The CDR3 is 14 residues long. Germline V gene sequence: CDR1 DFQATT, CDR2 SNEGSKA (reference sequence). Trimming pared 1 base from V and 2 bases from J, leaving 10 bases between. The same sample was also studied in work on yellow fever vaccine responses in identical twins.

Source material: CD4+ T cells sorted from blood. This TCR derives from a woman aged 18-35 years in good health. The rearrangement links TRBV20-1 to TRBJ2-3, with a weak D call TRBD1 (5 bases). In nucleotides, the CDR3 is TGCAGTGCTAGAGTGCCAGGGATCACAGATACGCAGTATTTT. Its translation is CSARVPGITDTQYF.